The 8 T cell receptor beta chains below were found in one sample sequenced in a study of blood T cell repertoires in COVID-19. Measured with immunoSEQ multiplex PCR; TCRdb has only the in-frame clones, and not every one. Of some 150,000 clones in the sample, 82% were seen once. Sequencing input: peripheral blood. These receptor sequences come from a woman between 65 and 79 years old with acute or convalescent COVID-19.

The chain links TRBV19 to TRBJ2-3; 8 nucleotides line up with TRBD2. Trimming at V came to 5 bases and at J to 7 bases, leaving 5 bases not matched to a gene. The V gene's germline CDR1 is LNHDA and CDR2 SQIVND (reference sequence). This CDR3 is built from 13 residues. The CDR3 region has the DNA TGTGCCAGTAGTCCGACGGGGGGGCATACGCAGTATTTT. This sequence encodes CASSPTGGHTQYF.

The chain employs TRBV7-2 and TRBJ1-5, with D hard to call. The V and J ends lost 1 base and 3 bases respectively, with 10 bases between them. This CDR3 has 15 residues. Per germline, CDR1 SGHTA and CDR2 FQGNSA. The DNA of the CDR3 is TGTGCCAGCAGCTTAGTGGCCAGGAACAATCAGCCCCAGCATTTT. Its translation: CASSLVARNNQPQHF.

The chain links TRBV12-3 or TRBV12-4 to TRBJ2-1, with D perhaps TRBD1 (5 bases). Trimming pared 7 bases from V and 5 bases from J, leaving 12 bases between. The CDR3 spans 13 residues. Here the CDR3 reads CASTTQGNNEQFF. CDR3 sequence (DNA): TGTGCCAGCACTACTCAGGGTAACAATGAGCAGTTCTTC.

This chain joins TRBV28 and TRBJ2-3; 9 positions match TRBD1. Germline CDR1 MDHEN, CDR2 SYDVKM. This CDR3 has 15 residues. J lost 6 bases, V lost 4 bases, and 8 bases had no gene match. Here the CDR3 reads CASSSWGQGRDTQYF. The CDR3 DNA reads as TGTGCCAGCAGTTCATGGGGACAGGGAAGGGATACGCAGTATTTT.

The chain recombines TRBV30 with TRBJ1-1, with TRBD1 matching 10 bases. This CDR3 is 14 amino acids long. The germline CDR1 and CDR2 sequences are GTSNPN and SVGIG (reference sequence). V lost 5 bases to trimming and J lost 4 bases; unmatched junction nucleotides: 7. For the CDR3, the DNA is TGTGCCTGGGCCAGGACAGGGGGTGGCACTGAAGCTTTCTTT. Translating it yields CAWARTGGGTEAFF.

The chain combines TRBV5-3 with TRBJ1-6; weak D call: TRBD1 (6 bases). TRBV5-3 is flagged as an ORF with uncertain function. The CDR3 spans 17 residues. V was shortened by 3 bases and J by 5 bases, with 18 bases between the two germline ends. The CDR3 loop is CARSWGGRDADNSPLHF. CDR3 coding DNA: TGTGCCAGAAGCTGGGGGGGCAGGGACGCGGATAATTCACCCCTCCACTTT.

The chain combines TRBV2 with TRBJ1-1; D call uncertain. This CDR3 is built from 14 residues. The germline gives CDR1 SNHLY, CDR2 FYNNEI. With 0 bases removed from V and 13 bases from J, the gap between germline ends came to 18 bases. CDR3 DNA sequence: TGTGCCAGCAGTGAAGCGAAACTCTACCCCGAGCTTTTCTTT. It codes for CASSEAKLYPELFF. Full variable domain (missing parts from reference TRBV2 and TRBJ1-1): EPEVTQTPSHQVTQMGQEVILRCVPISNHLYFYWYRQILGQKVEFLVSFYNNEISEKSEIFDDQFSVERPDGSNFTLKIRSTKLEDSAMYFCASSEAKLYPELFFGQGTRLTVV.

This chain uses TRBV19 with TRBJ2-7; 8 positions match TRBD2. Germline-derived CDR1 and CDR2 are LNHDA and SQIVND (reference sequence). The CDR3 has 14 residues. The trim removed 6 bases at V and 2 bases at J, leaving 6 bases unmatched. The CDR3 reads CASSPLAEAYEQYF. The CDR3 nucleotides read TGTGCCAGTAGCCCACTAGCGGAGGCCTACGAGCAGTACTTC. The entire variable domain, with the rest obtained from reference TRBV19 and TRBJ2-7, is as follows: DGGITQSPKYLFRKEGQNVTLSCEQNLNHDAMYWYRQDPGQGLRLIYYSQIVNDFQKGDIAEGYSVSREKKESFPLTVTSAQKNPTAFYLCASSPLAEAYEQYFGPGTRLTVT.